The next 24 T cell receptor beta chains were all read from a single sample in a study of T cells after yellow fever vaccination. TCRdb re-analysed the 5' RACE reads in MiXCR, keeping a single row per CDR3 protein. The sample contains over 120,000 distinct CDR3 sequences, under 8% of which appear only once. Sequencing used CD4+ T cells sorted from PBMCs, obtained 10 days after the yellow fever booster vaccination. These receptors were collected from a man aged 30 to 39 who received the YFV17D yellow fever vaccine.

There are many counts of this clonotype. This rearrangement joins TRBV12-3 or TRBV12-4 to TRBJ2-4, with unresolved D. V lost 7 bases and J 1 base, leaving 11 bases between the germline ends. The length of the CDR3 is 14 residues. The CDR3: CASTSVIAKNIQYF. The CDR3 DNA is TGTGCCAGCACCTCGGTGATTGCCAAAAACATTCAGTACTTC.

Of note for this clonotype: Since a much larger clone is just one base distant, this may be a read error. The DNA for the CDR3 is TGTGTCAGCAGCCGAATAGCGGGAGGACCTTACAATGAGCAGTTCTTC. It specifies CVSSRIAGGPYNEQFF. The J gene is TRBJ2-1, the V gene TRBV7-8; 10 nucleotides align to TRBD2. CDR1 is SGHVS, CDR2 FQNEAQ, per germline. This CDR3 comprises 16 residues.

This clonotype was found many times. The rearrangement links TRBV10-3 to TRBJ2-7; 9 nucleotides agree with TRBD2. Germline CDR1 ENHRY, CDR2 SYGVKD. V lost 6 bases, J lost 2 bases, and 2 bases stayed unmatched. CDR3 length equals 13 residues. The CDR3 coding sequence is TGTGCCATCAGGGGACTAGCCCCCTACGAGCAGTACTTC. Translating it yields CAIRGLAPYEQYF.

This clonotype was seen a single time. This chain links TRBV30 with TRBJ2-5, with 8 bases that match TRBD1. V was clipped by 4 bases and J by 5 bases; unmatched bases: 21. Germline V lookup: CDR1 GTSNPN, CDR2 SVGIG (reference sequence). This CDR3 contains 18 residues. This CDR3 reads CAWNRDRSIVGVHETQYF. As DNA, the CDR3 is TGTGCCTGGAACCGGGACAGGTCAATAGTGGGGGTACACGAGACCCAGTACTTC.

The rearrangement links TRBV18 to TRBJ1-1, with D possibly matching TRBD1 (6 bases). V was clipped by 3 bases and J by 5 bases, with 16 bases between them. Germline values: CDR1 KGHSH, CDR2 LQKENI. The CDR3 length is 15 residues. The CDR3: CASSPRSGGWTEAFF. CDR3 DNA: TGTGCCAGCTCACCCCGATCGGGGGGCTGGACTGAAGCTTTCTTT. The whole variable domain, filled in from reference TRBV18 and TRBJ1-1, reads NAGVMQNPRHLVRRRGQEARLRCSPMKGHSHVYWYRQLPEEGLKFMVYLQKENIIDESGMPKERFSAEFPKEGPSILRIQQVVRGDSAAYFCASSPRSGGWTEAFFGQGTRLTVV.

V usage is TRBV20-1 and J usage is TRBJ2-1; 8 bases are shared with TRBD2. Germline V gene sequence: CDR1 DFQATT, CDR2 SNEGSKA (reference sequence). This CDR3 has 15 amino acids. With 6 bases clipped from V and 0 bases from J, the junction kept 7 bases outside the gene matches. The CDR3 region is CSARATSGSYNEQFF. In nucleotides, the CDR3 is TGCAGTGCCCGAGCTACTAGCGGCTCCTACAATGAGCAGTTCTTC.

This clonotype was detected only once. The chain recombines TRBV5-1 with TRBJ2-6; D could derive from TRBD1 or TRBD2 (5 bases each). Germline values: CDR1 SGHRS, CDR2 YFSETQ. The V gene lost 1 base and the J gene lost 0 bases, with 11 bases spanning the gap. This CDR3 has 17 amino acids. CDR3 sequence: CASSLRDPISGANVLTF. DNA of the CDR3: TGCGCCAGCAGCTTGAGGGACCCCATCTCTGGGGCCAACGTCCTGACTTTC.

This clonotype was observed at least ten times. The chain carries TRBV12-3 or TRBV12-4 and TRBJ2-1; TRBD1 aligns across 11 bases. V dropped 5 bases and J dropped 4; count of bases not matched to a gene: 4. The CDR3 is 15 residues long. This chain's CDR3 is CASSQGQGGYNEQFF. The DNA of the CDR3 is TGTGCCAGCAGTCAGGGACAGGGGGGGTACAATGAGCAGTTCTTC.

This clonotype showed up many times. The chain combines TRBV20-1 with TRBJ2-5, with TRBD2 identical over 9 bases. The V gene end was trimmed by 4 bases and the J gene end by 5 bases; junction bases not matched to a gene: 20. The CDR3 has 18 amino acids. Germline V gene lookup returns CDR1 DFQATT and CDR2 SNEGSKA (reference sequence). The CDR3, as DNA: TGCAGTGCTACCTCGACTAGCGGAGCGGTTGGAGGGCTGGAGACCCAGTACTTC. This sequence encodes CSATSTSGAVGGLETQYF.

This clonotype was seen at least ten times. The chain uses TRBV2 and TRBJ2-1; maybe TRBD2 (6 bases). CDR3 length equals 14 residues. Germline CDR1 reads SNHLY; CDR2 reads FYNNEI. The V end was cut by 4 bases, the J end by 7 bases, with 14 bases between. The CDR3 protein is CASSATSNRNEQFF. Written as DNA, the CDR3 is TGTGCCAGCAGTGCAACTAGCAACAGGAATGAGCAGTTCTTC.

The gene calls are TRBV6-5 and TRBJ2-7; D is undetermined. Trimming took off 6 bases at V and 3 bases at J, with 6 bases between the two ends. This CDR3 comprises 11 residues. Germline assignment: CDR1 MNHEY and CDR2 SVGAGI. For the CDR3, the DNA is TGTGCCAGCAGCACCCTCTACGAGCAGTACTTC. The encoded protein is CASSTLYEQYF.

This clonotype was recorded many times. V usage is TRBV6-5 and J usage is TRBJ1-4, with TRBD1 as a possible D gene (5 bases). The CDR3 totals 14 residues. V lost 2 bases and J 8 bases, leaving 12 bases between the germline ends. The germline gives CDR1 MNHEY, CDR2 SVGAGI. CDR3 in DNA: TGTGCCAGCAGTTACCTGCAACGACAGGAAAAACTGTTTTTT. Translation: CASSYLQRQEKLFF.

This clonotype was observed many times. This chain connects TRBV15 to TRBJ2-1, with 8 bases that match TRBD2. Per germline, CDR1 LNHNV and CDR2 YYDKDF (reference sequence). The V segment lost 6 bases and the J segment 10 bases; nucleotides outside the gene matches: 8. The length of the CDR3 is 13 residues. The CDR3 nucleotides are TGTGCCACCAGGATTGGGCTAGCGGGCGAGCAGTTCTTC. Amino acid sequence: CATRIGLAGEQFF.

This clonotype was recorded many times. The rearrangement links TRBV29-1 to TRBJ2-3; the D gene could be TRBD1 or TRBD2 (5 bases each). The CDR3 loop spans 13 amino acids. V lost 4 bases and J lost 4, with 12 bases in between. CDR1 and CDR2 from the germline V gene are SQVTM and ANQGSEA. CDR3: CSVARELSDTQYF. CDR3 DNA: TGCAGCGTTGCCAGGGAGCTCTCAGATACGCAGTATTTT.

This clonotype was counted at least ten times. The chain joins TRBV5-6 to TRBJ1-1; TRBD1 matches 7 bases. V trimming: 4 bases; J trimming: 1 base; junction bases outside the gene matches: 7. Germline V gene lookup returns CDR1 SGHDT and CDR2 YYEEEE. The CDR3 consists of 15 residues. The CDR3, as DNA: TGTGCCAGCAGCGACGCCGGGACAGCGAACACTGAAGCTTTCTTT. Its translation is CASSDAGTANTEAFF.

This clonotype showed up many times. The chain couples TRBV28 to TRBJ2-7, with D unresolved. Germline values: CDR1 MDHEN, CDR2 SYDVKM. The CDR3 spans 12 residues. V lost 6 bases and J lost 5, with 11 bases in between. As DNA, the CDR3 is TGTGCCAGCAGCCACGACCTCGACGAGCAGTACTTC. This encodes CASSHDLDEQYF.

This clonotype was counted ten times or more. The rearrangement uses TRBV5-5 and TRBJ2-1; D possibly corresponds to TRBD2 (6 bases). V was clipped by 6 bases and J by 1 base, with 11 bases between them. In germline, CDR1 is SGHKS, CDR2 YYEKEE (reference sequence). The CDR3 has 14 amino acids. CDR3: CASNSGGSYNEQFF. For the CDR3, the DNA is TGTGCCAGCAATTCCGGGGGATCCTACAATGAGCAGTTCTTC. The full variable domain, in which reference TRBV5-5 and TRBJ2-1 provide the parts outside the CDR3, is DAGVTQSPTHLIKTRGQQVTLRCSPISGHKSVSWYQQVLGQGPQFIFQYYEKEERGRGNFPDRFSARQFPNYSSELNVNALLLGDSALYLCASNSGGSYNEQFFGPGTRLTVL.

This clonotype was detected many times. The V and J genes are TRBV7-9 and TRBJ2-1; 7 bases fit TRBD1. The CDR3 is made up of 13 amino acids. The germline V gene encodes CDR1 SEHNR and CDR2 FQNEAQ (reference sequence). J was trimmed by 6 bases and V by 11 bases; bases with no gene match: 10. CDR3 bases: TGTGCCGTATCCGGGACAGACCTCAATGAGCAGTTCTTC. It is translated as CAVSGTDLNEQFF.

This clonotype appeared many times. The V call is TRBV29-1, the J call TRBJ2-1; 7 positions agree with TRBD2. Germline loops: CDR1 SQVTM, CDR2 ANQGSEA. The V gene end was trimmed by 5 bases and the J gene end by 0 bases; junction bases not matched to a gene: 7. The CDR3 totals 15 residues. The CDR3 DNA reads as TGCAGCGTTTTTTCCGGGGGGAGCTCCTACAATGAGCAGTTCTTC. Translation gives CSVFSGGSSYNEQFF.

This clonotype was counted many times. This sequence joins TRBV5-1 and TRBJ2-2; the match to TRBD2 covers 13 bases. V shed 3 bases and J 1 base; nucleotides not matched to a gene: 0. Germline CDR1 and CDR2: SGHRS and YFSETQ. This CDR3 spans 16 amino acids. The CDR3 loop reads CASSWTSGRNTGELFF. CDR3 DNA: TGCGCCAGCAGCTGGACTAGCGGGAGGAACACCGGGGAGCTGTTTTTT.

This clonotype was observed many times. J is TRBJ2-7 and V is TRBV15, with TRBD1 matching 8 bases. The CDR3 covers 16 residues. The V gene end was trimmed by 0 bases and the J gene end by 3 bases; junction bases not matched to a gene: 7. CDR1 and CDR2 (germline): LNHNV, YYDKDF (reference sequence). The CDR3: CATSRDQGAGFYEQYF. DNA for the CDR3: TGTGCCACCAGCAGAGATCAGGGGGCCGGATTCTACGAGCAGTACTTC.

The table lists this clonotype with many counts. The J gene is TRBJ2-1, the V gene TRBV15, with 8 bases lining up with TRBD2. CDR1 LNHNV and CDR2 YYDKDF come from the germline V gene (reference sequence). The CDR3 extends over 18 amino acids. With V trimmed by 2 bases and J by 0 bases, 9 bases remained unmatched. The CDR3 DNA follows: TGTGCCACCAGCAGACGGATAGAGCGGGAGAGCTCCTACAATGAGCAGTTCTTC. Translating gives CATSRRIERESSYNEQFF.

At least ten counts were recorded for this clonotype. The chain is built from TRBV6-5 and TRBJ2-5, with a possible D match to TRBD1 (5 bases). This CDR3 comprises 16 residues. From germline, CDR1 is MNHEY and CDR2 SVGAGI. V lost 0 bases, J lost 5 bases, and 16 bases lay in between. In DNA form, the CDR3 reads TGTGCCAGCAGTTACTCGAATCCAGGGTCCATGGAGACCCAGTACTTC. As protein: CASSYSNPGSMETQYF.

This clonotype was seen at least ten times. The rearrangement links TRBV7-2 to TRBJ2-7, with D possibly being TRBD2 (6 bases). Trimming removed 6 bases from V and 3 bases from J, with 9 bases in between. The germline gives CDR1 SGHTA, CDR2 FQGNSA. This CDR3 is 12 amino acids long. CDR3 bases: TGTGCCAGCAGTCACGGGAGCTACGAGCAGTACTTC. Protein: CASSHGSYEQYF.